The present T cell receptor beta chain was sequenced within a study of shared clonotypes between healthy human individuals. This CDR3 region has 13 residues. Germline V CDR1 and CDR2: SQVTM, ANQGSEA. Trimming cost V 1 base and J 0 bases, with 7 bases left between them. The naive CD8 fraction comprised CD45RO-negative cells positively selected for CCR7 and excluded terminally differentiated effector memory CD45RA+ cells. Per sorted-subset replicate PCR, input was around 200 ng DNA, representing roughly 28,000 T cell genomes. TCRdb's copy holds only in-frame clones and misses some; the assay was immunoSEQ multiplex PCR. The table records around 1.9 million clones, just over 90% of them present only once.

The rearrangement uses TRBV29-1 and TRBJ2-7; D tentatively reads TRBD1 or TRBD2 (5 bases each). The sequenced material came from naive CD8+ T cells from PBMCs. This TCR was sampled from a young man in good health. Some clones in this sample may be carry-over from other donors' samples. DNA for the CDR3: TGCAGCGTTGAAGTGGGGGACTCCTACGAGCAGTACTTC. This translates into CSVEVGDSYEQYF.